The rows below give T cell receptor beta chains drawn from one sample of a study of T-cell memory formation after mild COVID-19. MiXCR, applied by TCRdb to the 5' RACE reads, yields one record per CDR3 protein. The table lists 210,000 or so distinct CDR3 sequences, around 19% of them singletons. The sample comprised PBMCs or a T cell subset sorted from them (not recorded which). These receptors were taken from an adult woman who had mild COVID-19 (a few samples of this study predate the infection). Cell type and time point are not known. Each CDR3 is given with its conserved first and last residue. The D gene is left open where the match is weak. The size entry is marked missing in some rows and otherwise reads once, few, many or a size class.

>few|NA|TRBV16|TRBJ2-4
CASSQRDRNIQYF
TGTGCCAGCAGCCAACGGGATAGAAACATTCAGTACTTC
>NA|NA|TRBV14|TRBJ2-3
CASSRAGPLDTQYF
TGTGCCAGCAGCCGGGCAGGGCCCTTAGATACGCAGTATTTT
>few|TRBD2|TRBV7-9|TRBJ2-7
CASSSAGLEYTFEQYF
TGTGCCAGCAGCTCCGCCGGACTAGAATATACTTTCGAGCAGTACTTC
>many|TRBD1|TRBV3-1|TRBJ1-4
CASSQYRGRNEKLFF
TGTGCCAGCAGCCAGTACAGGGGGCGTAATGAAAAACTGTTTTTT
>NA|NA|TRBV5-5|TRBJ1-1
CASSQGNLRNTEAFF
TGTGCCAGCAGCCAGGGGAACCTGAGGAACACTGAAGCTTTCTTT
>NA|NA|TRBV7-8|TRBJ2-5
CASSLDERGTQYF
TGTGCCAGCAGCCTAGACGAGCGTGGGACCCAGTACTTC
>NA|NA|TRBV7-2|TRBJ1-2
CASSLGTTNYGYTF
TGTGCCAGCAGCTTAGGGACAACTAACTATGGCTACACCTTC
>few|TRBD1|TRBV5-1|TRBJ1-1
CASSSTGGRTEAFF
TGCGCCAGCAGCTCCACAGGGGGTAGAACTGAAGCTTTCTTT
>NA|NA|TRBV10-3|TRBJ2-5
CAIRKVLGQETQYF
TGTGCCATCAGAAAGGTGTTGGGACAAGAGACCCAGTACTTC
>many|TRBD1|TRBV10-3|TRBJ1-1
CAISGGGARNEAFF
TGTGCCATCAGCGGAGGGGGCGCCCGGAATGAAGCTTTCTTT
>NA|NA|TRBV6-5|TRBJ1-1
CASRNGRYTEAFF
TGTGCCAGCCGAAATGGACGGTACACTGAAGCTTTCTTT
>few|NA|TRBV12-5|TRBJ1-5
CASGLQRTDPQHF
TGTGCTAGTGGTTTGCAACGGACCGATCCCCAGCATTTT
>few|NA|TRBV30|TRBJ2-2
CAWSPSGRVNTGELFF
TGTGCCTGGAGCCCGTCGGGCAGGGTAAACACCGGGGAGCTGTTTTTT
>NA|NA|TRBV6-1|TRBJ2-1
CASSETRTHEQFF
TGTGCCAGCAGTGAAACTAGAACCCATGAGCAGTTCTTC
>NA|NA|TRBV7-3|TRBJ2-7
CASSLGTSVREQYF
TGTGCCAGCAGCTTGGGGACATCGGTACGAGAGCAGTACTTC
>few|NA|TRBV7-2|TRBJ2-7
CASSPSQTRSEQYF
TGTGCCAGCAGCCCGTCTCAAACTCGTTCCGAGCAGTACTTC
>few|NA|TRBV4-2|TRBJ2-7
CASSQEDKVTYEQYF
TGTGCCAGCAGCCAAGAGGACAAGGTTACCTACGAGCAGTACTTC
>few|NA|TRBV19|TRBJ1-2
CASSRYGYGYTF
TGTGCCAGTAGCAGATATGGCTATGGCTACACCTTC
>NA|NA|TRBV7-6|TRBJ2-7
CASSLEQGVSEQYF
TGTGCCAGCAGCTTAGAACAGGGTGTCTCCGAGCAGTACTTC
>NA|TRBD2|TRBV4-3|TRBJ2-3
CASSQDPQRERGPDTQYF
TGCGCCAGCAGCCAAGACCCCCAGCGGGAGCGGGGCCCAGATACGCAGTATTTT
>few|NA|TRBV4-3|TRBJ1-1
CASSRESANTEAFF
TGCGCCAGCAGCCGCGAGTCGGCCAACACTGAAGCTTTCTTT
>NA|NA|TRBV6-5|TRBJ2-1
CASRVRYPSYNEQFF
TGTGCCAGCAGGGTCAGGTACCCGTCCTACAATGAGCAGTTCTTC
>few|NA|TRBV5-1|TRBJ2-2
CASSLGPNTGELFF
TGCGCCAGCAGCTTGGGACCTAACACCGGGGAGCTGTTTTTT
>few|TRBD1|TRBV19|TRBJ1-2
CASSFRTGALDGYTF
TGTGCCAGTAGTTTTAGGACAGGGGCTTTGGATGGCTACACCTTC
>NA|NA|TRBV20-1|TRBJ2-3
CSAIVAGRRTDTQYF
TGCAGTGCTATCGTGGCGGGGAGGCGCACAGATACGCAGTATTTT
>NA|NA|TRBV20-1|TRBJ2-3
CSARSGLGTDTQYF
TGCAGTGCTAGATCAGGGTTAGGCACAGATACGCAGTATTTT
>NA|NA|TRBV6-1|TRBJ1-2
CASSEMDFGGYTF
TGTGCCAGCAGTGAAATGGATTTCGGCGGCTACACCTTC
>NA|TRBD1|TRBV20-1|TRBJ1-2
CSARPFSTGNGYTF
TGCAGTGCGAGACCTTTTTCGACAGGGAATGGCTACACCTTC
>NA|NA|TRBV7-2|TRBJ1-2
CASSLASGTENYGYTF
TGTGCCAGCAGCTTAGCTTCAGGGACGGAAAACTATGGCTACACCTTC
>few|NA|TRBV4-1|TRBJ1-1
CASSQPYRFDGNTEAFF
TGCGCCAGCAGCCAACCTTATAGGTTCGACGGTAACACTGAAGCTTTCTTT
>NA|NA|TRBV7-2|TRBJ2-3
CASSRLVADTQYF
TGTGCCAGCAGCCGACTAGTCGCGGATACGCAGTATTTT
>NA|TRBD1|TRBV12-3/TRBV12-4|TRBJ1-5
CASSLTGSLAQHF
TGTGCCAGCAGTTTGACAGGGTCGCTTGCCCAGCATTTT
>many|NA|TRBV6-6|TRBJ1-5
CASSYSNSNQPQHF
TGTGCCAGCAGTTACTCGAACAGCAATCAGCCCCAGCATTTT
>few|NA|TRBV20-1|TRBJ2-5
CSAPGPGQETQYF
TGCAGTGCACCGGGGCCCGGACAAGAGACCCAGTACTTC
>NA|NA|TRBV6-2/TRBV6-3|TRBJ1-2
CASSDWWGKNYGYTF
TGTGCCAGCAGCGATTGGTGGGGGAAGAACTATGGCTACACCTTC
>few|NA|TRBV18|TRBJ2-3
CASSGGVADTQYF
TGTGCCAGCTCAGGAGGGGTTGCAGATACGCAGTATTTT
>NA|TRBD2|TRBV11-2|TRBJ2-1
CASSLDSGRANEQFF
TGTGCCAGCAGCTTAGATAGCGGGAGGGCCAATGAGCAGTTCTTC
>many|TRBD1|TRBV7-9|TRBJ1-2
CASSLDQAGGNGYTF
TGTGCCAGCAGCTTAGACCAAGCAGGGGGCAATGGCTACACCTTC
>NA|NA|TRBV19|TRBJ2-6
CARSYISSGANVLTF
TGTGCCAGAAGCTACATAAGCTCTGGGGCCAACGTCCTGACTTTC
>NA|NA|TRBV12-3/TRBV12-4|TRBJ1-4
CASSLSPGWVFF
TGTGCCAGCAGTTTATCCCCGGGTTGGGTGTTTTTT
>NA|NA|TRBV18|TRBJ1-1
CASSPRGSQNTEAFF
TGTGCCAGCTCACCACGGGGCAGCCAGAACACTGAAGCTTTCTTT
>NA|NA|TRBV7-3|TRBJ2-7
CASSPAGSQIYEQYF
TGTGCCAGCAGCCCTGCGGGTTCACAGATCTACGAGCAGTACTTC
>NA|NA|TRBV25-1|TRBJ1-2
CASSEVSGYTF
TGTGCCAGCAGTGAAGTCAGTGGCTACACCTTC
>few|NA|TRBV7-2|TRBJ2-1
CASSPGPSYNEQFF
TGTGCCAGCAGCCCCGGACCGAGCTACAATGAGCAGTTCTTC
>NA|NA|TRBV7-9|TRBJ2-3
CASSLATTDTQYF
TGTGCCAGCAGCCTCGCTACCACAGATACGCAGTATTTT
>NA|TRBD2|TRBV4-3|TRBJ2-3
CASSQDPPGLAGVNTQYF
TGCGCCAGCAGCCAAGACCCCCCGGGACTAGCGGGAGTAAATACGCAGTATTTT
>NA|NA|TRBV5-6|TRBJ1-4
CASSSYRVSVANGKLFF
TGTGCCAGCAGCTCCTACAGGGTTTCCGTTGCTAATGGAAAACTGTTTTTT
>few|NA|TRBV20-1|TRBJ1-1
CSARRDTEAFF
TGCAGTGCAAGGAGGGACACTGAAGCTTTCTTT
>few|TRBD2|TRBV9|TRBJ2-3
CASSVDSSGSTDTQYF
TGTGCCAGCAGCGTAGATTCTAGCGGGAGCACAGATACGCAGTATTTT
>few|TRBD2|TRBV7-2|TRBJ2-1
CASSGRGGYNEQFF
TGTGCCAGCTCGGGACGGGGGGGGTACAATGAGCAGTTCTTC
>few|NA|TRBV7-6|TRBJ2-3
CASTARWTDTQYF
TGTGCCAGCACGGCTCGGTGGACAGATACGCAGTATTTT
>few|NA|TRBV12-3/TRBV12-4|TRBJ2-7
CASSVGLGAGPIYEQYF
TGTGCCAGCAGCGTGGGCCTTGGGGCGGGACCCATCTACGAGCAGTACTTC
>NA|TRBD1|TRBV3-1|TRBJ2-3
CASRWTGSTDTQYF
TGTGCCAGCAGATGGACAGGGAGCACAGATACGCAGTATTTT
>few|TRBD1|TRBV5-1|TRBJ2-3
CASSMTGGSPDTQYF
TGCGCCAGCAGTATGACAGGGGGTAGCCCAGATACGCAGTATTTT
>many|NA|TRBV9|TRBJ1-1
CASSSENREGEAFF
TGTGCCAGCAGCTCCGAAAACAGGGAAGGTGAAGCTTTCTTT
>few|NA|TRBV6-2/TRBV6-3|TRBJ2-7
CASRPPGLSHYEQYF
TGTGCCAGCAGACCTCCGGGACTCTCCCACTACGAGCAGTACTTC
>NA|NA|TRBV5-1|TRBJ2-1
CASRAGRPYNEQFF
TGCGCCAGCAGGGCGGGAAGGCCCTACAATGAGCAGTTCTTC
>NA|TRBD1|TRBV5-1|TRBJ1-2
CASSPADRELKGYTF
TGCGCCAGCAGCCCGGCGGACAGGGAACTAAAAGGCTACACCTTC
>few|NA|TRBV4-3|TRBJ1-1
CASSQDPRRTEAFF
TGCGCCAGCAGCCAAGACCCGAGGAGGACTGAAGCTTTCTTT